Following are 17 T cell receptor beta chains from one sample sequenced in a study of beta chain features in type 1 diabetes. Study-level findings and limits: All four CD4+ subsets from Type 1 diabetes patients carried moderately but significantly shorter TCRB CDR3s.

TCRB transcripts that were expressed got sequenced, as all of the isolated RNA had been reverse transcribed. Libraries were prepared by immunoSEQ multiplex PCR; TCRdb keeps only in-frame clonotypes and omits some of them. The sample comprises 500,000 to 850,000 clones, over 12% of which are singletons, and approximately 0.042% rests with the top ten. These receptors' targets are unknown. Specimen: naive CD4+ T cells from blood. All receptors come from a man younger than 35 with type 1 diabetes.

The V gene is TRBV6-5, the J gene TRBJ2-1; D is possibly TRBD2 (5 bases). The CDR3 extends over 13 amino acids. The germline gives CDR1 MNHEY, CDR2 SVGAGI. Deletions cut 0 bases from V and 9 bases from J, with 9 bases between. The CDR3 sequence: CASSYSIRGEQFF. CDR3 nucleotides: TGTGCCAGCAGTTACTCGATCCGGGGTGAGCAGTTCTTC.

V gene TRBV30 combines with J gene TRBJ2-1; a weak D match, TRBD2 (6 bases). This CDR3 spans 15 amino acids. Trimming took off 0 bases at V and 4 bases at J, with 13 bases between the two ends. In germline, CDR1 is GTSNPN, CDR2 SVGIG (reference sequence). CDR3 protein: CAWSVGVSGYNEQFF. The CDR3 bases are TGTGCCTGGAGTGTGGGGGTTAGCGGTTACAATGAGCAGTTCTTC.

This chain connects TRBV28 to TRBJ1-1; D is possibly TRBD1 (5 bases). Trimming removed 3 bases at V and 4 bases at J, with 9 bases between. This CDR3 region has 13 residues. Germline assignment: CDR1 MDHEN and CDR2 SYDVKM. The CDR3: CASSLRGVTEAFF. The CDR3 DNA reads TGTGCCAGCAGTTTGAGGGGTGTCACTGAAGCTTTCTTT.

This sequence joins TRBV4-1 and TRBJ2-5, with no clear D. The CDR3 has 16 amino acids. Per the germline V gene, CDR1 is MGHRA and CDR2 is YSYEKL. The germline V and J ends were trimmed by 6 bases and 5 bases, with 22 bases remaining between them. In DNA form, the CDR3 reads TGCGCCAGCAGTGCCATGGGGATAGGTCCTCGGGAGACCCAGTACTTC. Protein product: CASSAMGIGPRETQYF.

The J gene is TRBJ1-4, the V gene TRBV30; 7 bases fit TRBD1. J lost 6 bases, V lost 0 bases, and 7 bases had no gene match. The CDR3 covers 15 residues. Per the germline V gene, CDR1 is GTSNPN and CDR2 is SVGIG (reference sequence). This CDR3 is CAWSVRDREDEKLFF. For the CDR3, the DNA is TGTGCCTGGAGTGTAAGAGACAGGGAAGATGAAAAACTGTTTTTT.

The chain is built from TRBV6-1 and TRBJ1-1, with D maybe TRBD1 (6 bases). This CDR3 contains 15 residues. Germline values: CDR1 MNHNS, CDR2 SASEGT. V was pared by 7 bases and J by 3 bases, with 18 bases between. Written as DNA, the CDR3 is TGTGCCAGCATGAGGGCAGGGGCGCAGGACACTGAAGCTTTCTTT. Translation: CASMRAGAQDTEAFF.

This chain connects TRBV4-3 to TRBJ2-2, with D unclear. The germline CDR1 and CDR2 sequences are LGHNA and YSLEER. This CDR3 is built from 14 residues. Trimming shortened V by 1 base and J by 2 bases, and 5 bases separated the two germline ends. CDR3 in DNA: TGCGCCAGCAGCCAAGGAAGAAACACCGGGGAGCTGTTTTTT. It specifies CASSQGRNTGELFF.

CDR3 bases: TGTGCCAGCTCACCACCAAATTCCCAGCCCCAGCATTTT. Translating it yields CASSPPNSQPQHF. This sequence joins TRBV18 and TRBJ1-5; D unresolved. Deletions cut 0 bases from V and 7 bases from J, with 7 bases between. Germline V gene data show CDR1 as KGHSH and CDR2 as LQKENI. This CDR3 contains 13 residues.

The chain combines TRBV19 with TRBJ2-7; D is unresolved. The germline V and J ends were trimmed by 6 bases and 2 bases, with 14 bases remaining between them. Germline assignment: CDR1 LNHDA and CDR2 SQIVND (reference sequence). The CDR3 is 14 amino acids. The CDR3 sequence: CASSGPGKTYEQYF. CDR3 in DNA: TGTGCCAGTAGCGGCCCGGGCAAGACCTACGAGCAGTACTTC.

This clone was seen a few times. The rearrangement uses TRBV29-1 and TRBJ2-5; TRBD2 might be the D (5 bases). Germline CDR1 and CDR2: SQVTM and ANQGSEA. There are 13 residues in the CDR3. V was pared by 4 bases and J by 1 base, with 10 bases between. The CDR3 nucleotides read TGCAGCGTTGTGGAGGTCCGCCAAGAGACCCAGTACTTC. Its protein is CSVVEVRQETQYF.

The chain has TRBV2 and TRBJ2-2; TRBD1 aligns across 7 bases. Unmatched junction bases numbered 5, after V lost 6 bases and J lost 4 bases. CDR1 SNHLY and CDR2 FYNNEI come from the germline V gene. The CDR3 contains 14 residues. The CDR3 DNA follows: TGTGCCAGCAGATGGGACAGCCCCACCGGGGAGCTGTTTTTT. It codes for CASRWDSPTGELFF.

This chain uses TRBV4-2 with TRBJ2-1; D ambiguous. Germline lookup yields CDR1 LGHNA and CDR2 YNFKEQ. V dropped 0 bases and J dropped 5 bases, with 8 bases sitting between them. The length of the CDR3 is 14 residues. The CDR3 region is CASSQDSADNEQFF. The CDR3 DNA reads TGTGCCAGCAGCCAAGACTCGGCGGACAATGAGCAGTTCTTC.

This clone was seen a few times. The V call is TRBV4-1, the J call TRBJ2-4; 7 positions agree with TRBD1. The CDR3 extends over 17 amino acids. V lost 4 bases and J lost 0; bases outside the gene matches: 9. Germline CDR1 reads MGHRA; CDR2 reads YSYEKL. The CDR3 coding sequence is TGCGCCAGCAGCCCCGGACAGGCGAGGGTAGCCAAAAACATTCAGTACTTC. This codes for CASSPGQARVAKNIQYF.

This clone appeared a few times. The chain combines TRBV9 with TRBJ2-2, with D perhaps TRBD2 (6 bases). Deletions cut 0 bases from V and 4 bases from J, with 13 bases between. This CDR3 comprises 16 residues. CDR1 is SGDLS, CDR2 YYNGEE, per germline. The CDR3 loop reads CASSVAGTQITGELFF. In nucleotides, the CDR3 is TGTGCCAGCAGCGTAGCTGGGACTCAGATCACCGGGGAGCTGTTTTTT.

CDR3 region: CASSLAAADTQYF. The CDR3 nucleotides are TGTGCCAGCAGCTTGGCGGCCGCAGATACGCAGTATTTT. The V call is TRBV5-4, the J call TRBJ2-3, with D uncertain. The germline V and J ends were trimmed by 0 bases and 4 bases, with 6 bases remaining between them. The CDR3 has 13 residues. Germline loops: CDR1 SGHNT, CDR2 YYREEE (reference sequence).

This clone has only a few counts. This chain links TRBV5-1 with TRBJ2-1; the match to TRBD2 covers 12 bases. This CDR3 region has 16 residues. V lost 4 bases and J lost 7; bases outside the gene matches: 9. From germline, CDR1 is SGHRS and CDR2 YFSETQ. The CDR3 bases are TGCGCCAGCAGCGTATTGACTAGCGGGAGAGGAAATGAGCAGTTCTTC. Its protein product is CASSVLTSGRGNEQFF.

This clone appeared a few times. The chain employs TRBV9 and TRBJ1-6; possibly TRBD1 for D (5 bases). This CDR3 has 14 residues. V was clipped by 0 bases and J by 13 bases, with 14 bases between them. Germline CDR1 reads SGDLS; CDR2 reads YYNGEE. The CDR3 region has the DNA TGTGCCAGCAGCGTAGGACAGTTCGTGGGGCCCCTCCACTTT. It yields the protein CASSVGQFVGPLHF.